This is a list of T cell receptor beta chains from one sample in a study of lymphopenia after photon versus proton radiotherapy. Here immunoSEQ multiplex PCR was the method, and the copy in TCRdb shows in-frame clones only, minus some. The data contain around 150,000 clones, approximately 90% of them singletons. The specimen comprised peripheral blood, sampled from a patient treated with photon-based radiotherapy. These receptors all come from a man aged 45 to 65 with gastric cancer. Both conserved end residues are part of each CDR3. Each record gives: CDR3 protein, CDR3 DNA, V gene, J gene, D gene, clone size. The D gene is left open where the match is weak. Clone size is shown for a subset of rows, as once, few, many or a class of expanded clone.

CASSPRYNEQFF	TGTGCCAGCAGCCCTCGGTACAATGAGCAGTTCTTC	TRBV2	TRBJ2-1	-	-
CASSLGLEDTQYF	TGTGCCAGCAGCCTAGGACTGGAAGATACGCAGTATTTT	TRBV4-2	TRBJ2-3	-	-
CASSLKGSSDTQYF	TGCGCCAGCAGCTTGAAGGGGAGTTCGGATACGCAGTATTTT	TRBV5-1	TRBJ2-3	-	-
CASSLRGGGGETQYF	TGTGCCAGCAGTTTACGGGGGGGCGGGGGAGAGACCCAGTACTTC	TRBV27	TRBJ2-5	TRBD2	few
CASSSRNQPQHF	TGTGCCAGCAGCTCCAGAAATCAGCCCCAGCATTTT	TRBV11-3	TRBJ1-5	-	once
CASSQTVLNQPQHF	TGTGCCAGTAGTCAGACAGTCCTCAATCAGCCCCAGCATTTT	TRBV19	TRBJ1-5	-	few
CASSRPQGTEAFF	TGTGCCAGCAGCCGACCCCAGGGCACTGAAGCTTTCTTT	TRBV6-5	TRBJ1-1	-	-
CASSQSVGDPQFF	TGTGCCAGCAGCCAATCAGTTGGGGATCCCCAGTTCTTC	TRBV14	TRBJ2-1	-	-
CASSRTSGRYEQYF	TGTGCCAGCAGCCGGACTAGCGGGAGGTACGAGCAGTACTTC	TRBV6-5	TRBJ2-7	TRBD2	-
CASSDRTGPQETQYF	TGTGCCAGCAGTGATCGGACAGGTCCTCAAGAGACCCAGTACTTC	TRBV25-1	TRBJ2-5	TRBD1	-
CASSLSGTQYF	TGTGCCAGCAGTTTATCGGGGACCCAGTACTTC	TRBV27	TRBJ2-5	-	-
CASSSSDSNQPQHF	TGTGCCAGCAGTTCATCGGATAGCAATCAGCCCCAGCATTTT	TRBV6-5	TRBJ1-5	-	-
CASSQGSGSSYNEQFF	TGCGCCAGCAGCCAAGGTAGCGGGAGCTCCTACAATGAGCAGTTCTTC	TRBV4-1	TRBJ2-1	TRBD2	-
CASSEGGAANEKLFF	TGTGCCAGCAGTGAGGGGGGGGCGGCTAATGAAAAACTGTTTTTT	TRBV25-1	TRBJ1-4	-	once
CASSIVGLAKNIQYF	TGTGCCAGTAGTATAGTCGGCCTAGCCAAAAACATTCAGTACTTC	TRBV19	TRBJ2-4	-	few
CASSLGGVAKNIQYF	TGTGCCAGCAGTTTAGGAGGGGTAGCCAAAAACATTCAGTACTTC	TRBV28	TRBJ2-4	-	-
CALKGGTYNEQFF	TGTGCCCTGAAGGGGGGGACCTACAATGAGCAGTTCTTC	TRBV30	TRBJ2-1	-	-
CASSPAGVPEAFF	TGTGCCAGCAGCCCAGCGGGAGTCCCTGAAGCTTTCTTT	TRBV11-2	TRBJ1-1	-	-
CASSYEGDDEQYF	TGTGCCAGCAGTTATGAGGGTGACGACGAGCAGTACTTC	TRBV6-9	TRBJ2-7	-	-
CATSPRRAGLSDEQYF	TGTGCCACCAGCCCCCGTCGGGCGGGACTGTCGGACGAGCAGTACTTC	TRBV15	TRBJ2-7	-	-
CASTPGAQNYGYTF	TGTGCCAGCACGCCGGGGGCTCAAAACTATGGCTACACCTTC	TRBV5-6	TRBJ1-2	-	-
CASGLVAGTSSYNEQFF	TGTGCTAGTGGTTTGGTAGCGGGGACTAGTTCCTACAATGAGCAGTTCTTC	TRBV12-5	TRBJ2-1	TRBD2	-
CAWSAGLAGLTDTQYF	TGTGCCTGGAGTGCGGGACTAGCGGGCCTCACAGATACGCAGTATTTT	TRBV30	TRBJ2-3	TRBD2	-
CASSGLAGVYEQYF	TGTGCCAGCAGCGGACTAGCGGGAGTCTACGAGCAGTACTTC	TRBV6-1	TRBJ2-7	TRBD2	-
CASRTSGGGAYEQYF	TGTGCCAGCAGGACTAGCGGGGGCGGGGCCTACGAGCAGTACTTC	TRBV2	TRBJ2-7	TRBD2	once
CASSAQSGELFF	TGTGCCAGCAGCGCTCAATCCGGGGAGCTGTTTTTT	TRBV9	TRBJ2-2	-	-
CASSPQSSGSSGDEQFF	TGTGCCAGCAGTCCCCAATCTAGCGGGAGTTCAGGGGATGAGCAGTTCTTC	TRBV28	TRBJ2-1	TRBD2	few
CASSIVRTANYGYTF	TGTGCCAGTAGTATAGTCCGGACGGCTAACTATGGCTACACCTTC	TRBV19	TRBJ1-2	-	few
CASTSRGLAGEEQYF	TGTGCCAGCACTTCAAGGGGGCTAGCGGGAGAAGAGCAGTACTTC	TRBV6-5	TRBJ2-7	TRBD2	-
CAISPGQTTSTDTQYF	TGTGCCATCAGCCCCGGACAGACGACTAGCACAGATACGCAGTATTTT	TRBV10-3	TRBJ2-3	-	-
CASSVAFATEQFF	TGTGCCAGCAGCGTAGCTTTCGCGACTGAGCAGTTCTTC	TRBV9	TRBJ2-1	-	-
CASSAVISGRGNGYTF	TGTGCCAGCAGCGCTGTCATATCGGGCAGGGGCAATGGCTACACCTTC	TRBV5-4	TRBJ1-2	-	-
CAISESGRLGYTF	TGTGCCATCAGTGAGTCGGGACGCTTGGGCTACACCTTC	TRBV10-3	TRBJ1-2	-	few
CASSSRGRALDEQFF	TGTGCCAGCAGTTCGAGGGGACGAGCTCTGGATGAGCAGTTCTTC	TRBV6-5	TRBJ2-1	-	-
CASSLEGVTSTDTQYF	TGCGCCAGCAGCTTGGAGGGGGTTACTAGCACAGATACGCAGTATTTT	TRBV5-1	TRBJ2-3	-	-
CASSLEGGFGYTF	TGTGCCAGCAGCTTAGAGGGAGGGTTCGGCTACACCTTC	TRBV7-2	TRBJ1-2	-	-
CASSLVSTATYEQYF	TGTGCCAGCAGCTTAGTATCGACTGCTACCTACGAGCAGTACTTC	TRBV7-9	TRBJ2-7	-	-
CASSSRGGIGGYTF	TGTGCCAGCAGTTCCCGGGGGGGAATTGGCGGCTACACCTTC	TRBV28	TRBJ1-2	-	-
CASSSLRDRKLTNYGYTF	TGTGCCAGCAGCTCCCTACGTGACAGGAAACTTACTAACTATGGCTACACCTTC	TRBV7-6	TRBJ1-2	-	-
CSAEVTNTGELFF	TGCAGCGCTGAGGTCACGAACACCGGGGAGCTGTTTTTT	TRBV29-1	TRBJ2-2	-	-